This T cell receptor beta chain derives from a study of metastatic and nonmetastatic thyroid tumors (dated by TCRdb to 2020 to 2022). General notes on the study: The researchers compared repertoires between peripheral blood samples and tumor or nodule tissue samples from patients with malignant or benign thyroid disease.

Broad study findings and their caveats: TCR beta diversity was reported as significantly higher in malignant tumors than in benign nodules, in both blood and tumor samples.

No patient had received any treatment before thyroid surgery. Patient clinical samples collected from about 2011 to 2019 were retrospectively analysed using T-cell receptor beta sequencing. This clone occurred a few times. Which antigen it targets is not known. Per-base qualities were not stored, and no clone one base away is much larger. For CDR1 and CDR2, the germline V gene lists SGHRS and YFSETQ. The junction carries 10 bases between V and J, which are trimmed by 2 bases and 5 bases respectively. The CDR3, cysteine through phenylalanine, is 13 amino acids long. Of the read, only the CDR3 DNA is kept; its 39 bases are in frame from base 1. Library generation was performed with PCR. Sequencing relied on an Illumina HiSeq 4000. High-throughput sequencing was used to profile the CDR3 region of the TCR beta-chain in every patient. Per the source publication's procedure: A classifier to discriminate distant-metastatic papillary thyroid cancer patients was built from CDR3 differences across clinicopathological groups. The Shannon index was used to measure repertoire diversity, and the Morisita-Horn index was used to measure how similar tumor and blood repertoires were. TCRdb applied fastp at Q25 and MiXCR to the public reads, then kept only in-frame beta chains. TCRdb's processing, not the authors' own work, is the source of the V and J calls. In this sample the table shows tens of thousands of clones, roughly 17% of which occur a single time. The ten biggest clones cover 9.9% of the sample.

The chain is encoded by TRBV5-1 joined to TRBJ1-1, with an unclear D gene assignment. Sequencing was done on a sample of tumor tissue. The source of this sequence is a female donor with papillary thyroid cancer or a benign thyroid nodule (not recorded which). Some clones in this sample may be carry-over from other donors' samples. Read as DNA, the sequence is TGCGCCAGCAGCTTCGGTGGTTTTACTGAAGCTTTCTTT. Its product reads: CASSFGGFTEAFF. Reference TRBV5-1 and TRBJ1-1 proteins supply the regions before and after the CDR3; the full variable domain is: KAGVTQTPRYLIKTRGQQVTLSCSPISGHRSVSWYQQTPGQGLQFLFEYFSETQRNKGNFPGRFSGRQFSNSRSEMNVSTLELGDSALYLCASSFGGFTEAFFGQGTRLTVV.